Below are 9 T cell receptor beta chains sequenced from a single sample in a study of cytomegalovirus exposure and HLA in healthy donors. The primer mix had 60 Vbeta and 13 Jbeta primers. Sequencing was performed with immunoSEQ multiplex PCR; in TCRdb, only in-frame clones are kept and a portion is missing. The table shows 150,000 to 200,000 clones, with under 85% occurring only once. Sequences were obtained from PBMCs. The receptor set was obtained from a man between 18 and 35 years old in good health and CMV-seronegative.

The chain carries TRBV5-1 and TRBJ2-5; 9 bases match TRBD2. The CDR3 covers 13 residues. V shed 7 bases and J 7 bases; nucleotides not matched to a gene: 8. CDR1 and CDR2 (germline): SGHRS, YFSETQ. CDR3 in DNA: TGCGCCAGCGATAGCGGGGGACCAGGGACCCAGTACTTC. This encodes CASDSGGPGTQYF.

The chain recombines TRBV5-1 with TRBJ2-1, with D perhaps TRBD2 (5 bases). The V gene's germline CDR1 is SGHRS and CDR2 YFSETQ. The CDR3 is made up of 15 amino acids. Trimming left V 4 bases short and J 7 bases short, with 18 bases between. The CDR3 loop reads CASSPLGSSYNEQFF. The CDR3 coding sequence is TGCGCCAGCAGCCCCCTGGGGAGTTCGTATAATGAGCAGTTCTTC.

This clone was detected once. This rearrangement joins TRBV28 to TRBJ1-2, with TRBD1 as a possible D gene (5 bases). Trimming took 3 bases from V and 7 from J, leaving 12 bases between them. CDR3 length: 13 amino acids. CDR1 MDHEN and CDR2 SYDVKM come from the germline V gene. CDR3 sequence reads: CASSLEGPRGYTF. For the CDR3, the DNA is TGTGCCAGCAGTTTGGAGGGACCGCGTGGCTACACCTTC.

This clone occurred a few times. The chain carries TRBV28 and TRBJ1-1; D uncertain. Germline V gene sequence: CDR1 MDHEN, CDR2 SYDVKM. This CDR3 has 15 residues. V gave up 3 bases and J gave up 6 bases, with 17 bases separating them. The CDR3 spells CASSFPQVGSSEAFF. The DNA for the CDR3 is TGTGCCAGCAGTTTCCCTCAAGTAGGGAGTTCTGAAGCTTTCTTT.

This rearrangement joins TRBV18 to TRBJ2-7; 14 bases match TRBD2. With V trimmed by 3 bases and J by 5 bases, 6 bases remained unmatched. The CDR3 totals 16 residues. Germline V gene lookup returns CDR1 KGHSH and CDR2 LQKENI. This chain's CDR3 is CASSPRLAGGPDEQYF. In DNA, the CDR3 is TGTGCCAGCTCACCTAGACTAGCGGGAGGGCCCGACGAGCAGTACTTC.

This clone was seen more than once but under ten times. Different DNA sequences within this sample yield the same CDR3. This rearrangement joins TRBV4-2 to TRBJ2-7, with TRBD2 matching 13 bases. Germline V CDR1 and CDR2: LGHNA, YNFKEQ. The J segment lost 4 bases and the V segment lost 1 base, leaving 1 base of the junction unmatched. There are 15 residues in the CDR3. The CDR3: CASSQGLAGGYEQYF. DNA for the CDR3: TGTGCCAGCAGCCAAGGACTAGCGGGGGGTTACGAGCAGTACTTC.

The gene calls are TRBV7-2 and TRBJ2-3, with 9 bases that match TRBD2. The junction had 2 bases not matched to a gene; V was cut back by 0 bases and J by 1 base. The CDR3 extends over 16 amino acids. Looked up from germline, CDR1 is SGHTA and CDR2 is FQGNSA. Here the CDR3 DNA reads TGTGCCAGCAGCTTAGCAAGACTAGCGGGCACAGATACGCAGTATTTT. Its protein product is CASSLARLAGTDTQYF.

This chain uses TRBV5-1 with TRBJ1-2; D remains unclear. Germline CDR1 and CDR2: SGHRS and YFSETQ. The CDR3 extends over 13 amino acids. Trimming pared 1 base from V and 8 bases from J, leaving 12 bases between. CDR3 region: CASSLPGSAGYTF. Here the CDR3 DNA reads TGCGCCAGCAGCTTGCCCGGGTCGGCCGGCTACACCTTC.

The gene calls are TRBV28 and TRBJ2-1, with 9 bases fitting TRBD1. Germline loops: CDR1 MDHEN, CDR2 SYDVKM. V lost 7 bases, J lost 7 bases, and 8 bases stayed unmatched. CDR3 length: 14 amino acids. The CDR3 reads CASTWDRAANEQFF. The DNA for the CDR3 is TGTGCCAGCACCTGGGACAGGGCGGCGAATGAGCAGTTCTTC.